Listed below are T cell receptor beta chains from one sample, sequenced in a study of metastatic and nonmetastatic thyroid tumors. TCRdb re-called the PCR reads with MiXCR. The sample holds around 15,000 clones, roughly 21% seen once. Sequences were obtained from adjacent normal tissue. The receptors derive from a female donor with papillary thyroid cancer or a benign thyroid nodule (not recorded which). Some clones in this sample may be carry-over from other donors' samples. Both conserved end residues are trimmed from each CDR3. Each record gives: V gene, CDR3 length, CDR3 protein.

TRBV7-6	17	ASSFTGLAAYPSTDTQY
TRBV6-1	12	ASSEQGFESPLH
TRBV7-6	12	ASSSGQGTYEQY
TRBV5-1	15	ASSPRDRGDSGNTIY
TRBV20-1	11	SARSATGFEQY
TRBV5-4	13	ASSLRQGAYNEQF
TRBV20-1	12	SARAQTAGGPQH
TRBV20-1	12	SARQVAGGNEQY
TRBV10-1	12	ASSETGIDTEAF
TRBV20-1	14	SARDPGESYNSPLH
TRBV10-1	13	ASKNLSHSGNTIY
TRBV4-2	15	ASSPWSAGTSGNTIY
TRBV20-1	13	SARVGVRAAGELF
TRBV5-1	15	ASSSSSSSGALYEQY
TRBV5-1	13	ASSPGGLGTGELF
TRBV19	12	ASSPLQRDQPQH
TRBV7-2	10	ASSYRTGELF
TRBV7-6	12	ASSLDPGGFEQF
TRBV20-1	10	GAWDLTGELF
TRBV11-1	13	ASLPWAGAFDEHF
TRBV20-1	17	SARVGFWGGRSSTDTQY
TRBV5-6	11	ASSSHYRETQY
TRBV28	11	ASSPWTTDTQY
TRBV24-1	14	ATSDHNAQGAHGYT
TRBV19	12	ASNIDRENTESF
TRBV4-1	13	ASSPPAVGVTEAF
TRBV6-5	12	ASSYPGGADIQY
TRBV6-1	11	ASRGALQETQY
TRBV19	12	ASNSGGEDQPQH
TRBV6-5	14	ASSYESGASGNTIY
TRBV20-1	14	SARDNRGASNHPQH
TRBV5-1	12	ASSWTSGNNEQF
TRBV12-3/TRBV12-4	12	ASSHSGNNQPQH
TRBV5-1	13	ASSLGSSVANVQT
TRBV5-1	14	ASSLETGSGANVLT
TRBV19	11	ASTVIPGQPQH
TRBV6-1	12	ASSLGQVGYEQY
TRBV7-9	10	ASSLGGKGAF
TRBV20-1	12	SAPRAGVACEQF
TRBV7-3	13	ASSSSGGGTDTQY
TRBV20-1	14	SASMSSGKGTDTQY
TRBV6-1	13	ASILLAGPYNEQF
TRBV19	12	ASSIDRGSYGYT
TRBV13	10	ASSLGNSPLH
TRBV4-1	12	ASSREGGAGELF
TRBV6-1	9	ASTLQTEAF
TRBV6-1	14	ASSDYRVFNVYGYT
TRBV5-1	15	ASSSQAPRGFTYEQY
TRBV5-6	14	ASSLVTLRYYNEQF
TRBV5-4	13	ASSMGNSAYSEQF
TRBV4-2	16	ASSQDLILGGRGYGYT
TRBV6-1	13	ASSLRRGNTGELF
TRBV24-1	11	ATTGPNTDTQY
TRBV6-5	14	ASSLTGQRGNQPQH